The 25 T cell receptor beta chains below all came from one sample that was sequenced in a study of cytomegalovirus exposure and HLA in healthy donors. It was with 60 Vbeta and 13 Jbeta primers that the PCR ran. Produced via immunoSEQ multiplex PCR; TCRdb's table is partial and in-frame only. The profile shows 160,000 or so clones, about four fifths of them singletons. Material: PBMCs. The receptors were gathered from a woman between 18 and 30 years old in good health and CMV-seropositive.

The chain uses TRBV19 and TRBJ1-3, with 7 nucleotides matching TRBD1. CDR1 and CDR2 from the germline V gene are LNHDA and SQIVND (reference sequence). Trimming cost V 7 bases and J 0 bases; bases outside gene matches: 9. This CDR3 contains 16 residues. CDR3 nucleotide sequence: TGTGCCAGTAACAGGGGACAGCTCAACTCTGGAAACACCATATATTTT. It encodes CASNRGQLNSGNTIYF.

The chain is built from TRBV7-6 and TRBJ1-3; D gene ambiguous. Germline values: CDR1 SGHVS, CDR2 FNYEAQ. The CDR3 totals 15 residues. The ends were cut back, 1 base at V and 1 base at J, with 8 bases in the middle. CDR3 nucleotide sequence: TGTGCCAGCAGCTTAGGACTAAGATCTGGAAACACCATATATTTT. Amino acids: CASSLGLRSGNTIYF.

The rearrangement joins TRBV6-1 to TRBJ1-4; D is ambiguous. This CDR3 is built from 14 residues. CDR1 is MNHNS and CDR2 is SASEGT in the germline V gene. Trimming cost V 6 bases and J 6 bases, with 14 bases left between them. The CDR3 here is CASSRGRSDEKLFF. The CDR3 DNA is TGTGCCAGCAGCCGGGGTCGGAGTGATGAAAAACTGTTTTTT.

This sequence joins TRBV11-1 and TRBJ2-2, with 8 bases matching TRBD2. CDR1 is SGHAT and CDR2 is FQDESV in the germline V gene (reference sequence). This CDR3 contains 15 residues. The V segment lost 4 bases and the J segment 6 bases; nucleotides outside the gene matches: 7. CDR3 nucleotides: TGTGCCAGCAGCTCCGGGACTAGAGTTGCCGGGGAGCTGTTTTTT. Encoded protein: CASSSGTRVAGELFF.

The rearrangement uses TRBV6-5 and TRBJ1-5; D uncertain. The V and J ends lost 10 bases and 0 bases respectively, with 16 bases between them. Germline V gene lookup returns CDR1 MNHEY and CDR2 SVGAGI. The CDR3 runs to 15 residues. CDR3 in amino acids: CATEPGSYSNQPQHF. CDR3 bases: TGTGCCACCGAACCAGGATCTTATAGCAATCAGCCCCAGCATTTT.

CDR3 region: CASSLGGQFGLYEQYF. CDR3 DNA: TGCGCCAGCAGCTTGGGGGGACAGTTCGGGCTCTACGAGCAGTACTTC. The rearrangement uses TRBV5-1 and TRBJ2-7; 7 bases agree with TRBD1. Germline V CDR1 and CDR2: SGHRS, YFSETQ. The J segment lost 3 bases and the V segment lost 0 bases, leaving 9 bases of the junction unmatched. This CDR3 contains 16 residues.

A single count supports this clone. A junction boundary mismatches the germline segment, possibly from a read error. This chain connects TRBV28 to TRBJ2-5; TRBD2 matches at 8 bases. The CDR3 is made up of 12 amino acids. CDR1 MDHEN and CDR2 SYDVKM come from the germline V gene. The CDR3 is CASSLIRGGKNF. For the CDR3, the DNA is TGTGCCAGCAGTTTAATTCGGGGGGGCAAAAACTTC.

The chain joins TRBV5-1 to TRBJ2-1, with D possibly matching TRBD1 (5 bases). Germline V lookup: CDR1 SGHRS, CDR2 YFSETQ. The CDR3 spans 16 residues. Trimming cost V 0 bases and J 3 bases, with 13 bases left between them. The CDR3 region is CASSLDRTSVYNEQFF. The CDR3 bases are TGCGCCAGCAGCTTGGACAGGACGTCCGTCTACAATGAGCAGTTCTTC.

A single count supports this clone. The chain employs TRBV6-6 and TRBJ2-7; 8 positions agree with TRBD2. This CDR3 comprises 15 residues. V shed 2 bases, J shed 7 bases, and the junction held 10 bases outside the gene matches. The germline V gene has CDR1 MNHNY and CDR2 SVGAGI (reference sequence). CDR3 loop: CASSYVGSGGSEQYF. CDR3 coding DNA: TGTGCCAGCAGTTACGTCGGTTCGGGGGGGAGTGAGCAGTACTTC.

The genes are TRBV5-4 and TRBJ1-2, with D perhaps matching TRBD1 (6 bases). Germline lookup yields CDR1 SGHNT and CDR2 YYREEE (reference sequence). This CDR3 is built from 15 residues. V lost 4 bases and J lost 3, with 16 bases in between. The CDR3 loop reads CASSQQGSGYYGYTF. The CDR3 DNA reads TGTGCCAGCAGCCAACAGGGCTCGGGTTACTATGGCTACACCTTC.

J is TRBJ2-2 and V is TRBV27, with D maybe TRBD1 (6 bases). V lost 7 bases and J lost 0, with 9 bases in between. Germline V gene data show CDR1 as MNHEY and CDR2 as SMNVEV (reference sequence). The CDR3 has 14 amino acids. This CDR3 is CASKKGANTGELFF. CDR3 in DNA: TGTGCCAGCAAAAAGGGGGCGAACACCGGGGAGCTGTTTTTT.

This clone has only one observation. The CDR3 sequence: CASSRTSGANNEQFF. In DNA, the CDR3 is TGTGCCAGCAGCCGGACTAGCGGGGCGAACAATGAGCAGTTCTTC. The V gene is TRBV7-9, the J gene TRBJ2-1; 12 nucleotides align to TRBD2. CDR3 length: 15 amino acids. The junction had 4 bases not matched to a gene; V was cut back by 5 bases and J by 5 bases. The germline CDR1 and CDR2 sequences are SEHNR and FQNEAQ (reference sequence).

This chain joins TRBV9 and TRBJ2-2; 8 bases line up with TRBD1. Trimming took 0 bases from V and 5 from J; bases not matched to a gene: 6. This CDR3 is 16 amino acids long. The germline CDR1 and CDR2 sequences are SGDLS and YYNGEE. This chain's CDR3 is CASSVEQGAWTGELFF. Here the CDR3 DNA reads TGTGCCAGCAGCGTAGAGCAGGGGGCTTGGACCGGGGAGCTGTTTTTT.

The gene calls are TRBV7-2 and TRBJ2-5; D is possibly TRBD1 (6 bases). Between the trimmed V and J ends, which lost 5 bases and 1 base, there was a span of 14 bases. CDR1 and CDR2 (germline): SGHTA, FQGNSA. The CDR3 runs to 15 residues. CDR3 region: CASSVIGGPQETQYF. CDR3 nucleotide sequence: TGTGCCAGCAGCGTGATAGGGGGACCCCAAGAGACCCAGTACTTC.

This clone was recorded once. This chain joins TRBV7-7 and TRBJ2-5, with 7 positions matching TRBD2. Germline V gene data show CDR1 as SSHAT and CDR2 as FNYEAQ (reference sequence). CDR3 size: 14 residues. Trimming removed 5 bases from V and 3 bases from J; junction bases left unmatched: 6. The CDR3 spells CASSPTSAEETQYF. The CDR3 nucleotides read TGTGCCAGCAGCCCCACTAGCGCCGAAGAGACCCAGTACTTC. Full variable domain (rest looked up from reference TRBV7-7 and TRBJ2-5): GAGVSQSPRYKVTKRGQDVTLRCDPISSHATLYWYQQALGQGPEFLTYFNYEAQPDKSGLPSDRFSAERPEGSISTLTIQRTEQRDSAMYRCASSPTSAEETQYFGPGTRLLVL.

The V gene is TRBV27, the J gene TRBJ2-7; TRBD1 might be the D (5 bases). This CDR3 has 15 amino acids. The germline CDR1 and CDR2 sequences are MNHEY and SMNVEV (reference sequence). Trimming pared 4 bases from V and 6 bases from J, leaving 19 bases between. CDR3 DNA sequence: TGTGCCAGCAGTTCCAAGCTCAGGGTTTCACGCGAGCAGTACTTC. As protein: CASSSKLRVSREQYF.

The chain is built from TRBV7-2 and TRBJ2-7; 7 positions match TRBD2. Germline V gene sequence: CDR1 SGHTA, CDR2 FQGNSA. The CDR3 is made up of 18 amino acids. J lost 3 bases, V lost 0 bases, and 14 bases had no gene match. The CDR3: CASSLALNLQTSFYEQYF. In DNA, the CDR3 is TGTGCCAGCAGCTTAGCCCTCAACCTCCAGACTAGCTTCTACGAGCAGTACTTC.

V gene TRBV5-6 combines with J gene TRBJ2-5, with D maybe TRBD1 (6 bases). CDR1 is SGHDT and CDR2 is YYEEEE in the germline V gene. Trimming took off 0 bases at V and 10 bases at J, with 7 bases between the two ends. CDR3 size: 11 residues. The chain's CDR3 is CASSLEGHQYF. CDR3 nucleotides: TGTGCCAGCAGCTTGGAGGGACACCAGTACTTC.

V gene TRBV13 combines with J gene TRBJ1-2; D remains unclear. Germline lookup yields CDR1 PRHDT and CDR2 FYEKMQ (reference sequence). V was trimmed by 5 bases and J by 5 bases, leaving 6 bases between them. The CDR3 is 11 residues long. CDR3 nucleotide sequence: TGTGCCAGCAGCCAAAATTATGGCTACACCTTC. This translates into CASSQNYGYTF.

V is TRBV6-6 and J is TRBJ1-2; 9 bases align to TRBD1. The length of the CDR3 is 13 residues. From germline, CDR1 is MNHNY and CDR2 SVGAGI (reference sequence). V was pared by 5 bases and J by 6 bases, with 4 bases of the junction left unmatched. CDR3 residues: CASSPRQGDGYTF. DNA for the CDR3: TGTGCCAGCAGTCCGAGACAGGGGGATGGCTACACCTTC.

The J gene is TRBJ1-5, the V gene TRBV30, with 12 bases matching TRBD1. V shed 2 bases, J shed 10 bases, and the junction held 9 bases outside the gene matches. The CDR3 is made up of 15 amino acids. Germline V lookup: CDR1 GTSNPN, CDR2 SVGIG (reference sequence). This CDR3 reads CAWSSGTGGVEPQHF. Here the CDR3 DNA reads TGTGCCTGGAGTTCCGGGACAGGGGGCGTAGAACCCCAGCATTTT.

The rearrangement joins TRBV7-9 to TRBJ2-7, with 9 bases aligning to TRBD1. The CDR3 extends over 13 amino acids. Germline-derived CDR1 and CDR2 are SEHNR and FQNEAQ (reference sequence). The V gene end was trimmed by 4 bases and the J gene end by 4 bases; junction bases not matched to a gene: 2. The CDR3 reads CASSSDRGYEQYF. CDR3 in DNA: TGTGCCAGCAGCTCGGACAGGGGTTACGAGCAGTACTTC.

The J gene is TRBJ2-5, the V gene TRBV5-1; 9 nucleotides match TRBD2. Germline V gives CDR1 SGHRS, CDR2 YFSETQ. J was trimmed by 5 bases and V by 4 bases; bases with no gene match: 12. The CDR3 runs to 16 residues. The DNA of the CDR3 is TGCGCCAGCAGCGGCGGGACAGTCAGCGGGGGGGAGACCCAGTACTTC. It translates to CASSGGTVSGGETQYF.

On this clone: At one end the junction does not follow the germline gene, possibly because of a read error. This sequence joins TRBV6-5 and TRBJ2-6; D might be TRBD1 (5 bases). The CDR3 contains 14 residues. CDR1 MNHEY and CDR2 SVGAGI come from the germline V gene. The CDR3 loop is CASSRLSGANGLTF. CDR3 sequence (DNA): TGTGCCAGCAGCCGCCTCTCTGGGGCCAACGGCCTGACTTTC.

The V and J genes are TRBV27 and TRBJ2-1; the D is unclear. Germline V gene sequence: CDR1 MNHEY, CDR2 SMNVEV (reference sequence). There are 14 residues in the CDR3. V shed 1 base and J shed 4 bases, with 8 bases lying between them. The CDR3 loop is CASSLFPIYNEQFF. The CDR3 region has the DNA TGTGCCAGCAGTTTATTCCCAATTTACAATGAGCAGTTCTTC.